The next 30 T cell receptor beta chains were all read from a single sample in a study of CD8+ T cells in alopecia areata. Treatment indicated: oral pan-JAK inhibitor, 5-10 mg twice daily. RNA was extracted and reverse transcribed into cDNA as the sequencing template. TCRdb's table, derived via immunoSEQ multiplex PCR, lists solely in-frame clones and lacks some. The table records roughly 200,000 clones, roughly 40% of them present only once. The specimen comprised CD4+ T cells sorted from blood, sampled around week 36, from a patient treated with tofacitinib. These receptor sequences come from a human donor with alopecia areata.

V usage is TRBV19 and J usage is TRBJ2-2; D gene uncertain. Trimming removed 8 bases from V and 0 bases from J, with 16 bases in between. This CDR3 is 16 amino acids long. The germline gives CDR1 LNHDA, CDR2 SQIVND (reference sequence). The chain's CDR3 is CASSVRTGTNTGELFF. The CDR3 nucleotides read TGTGCCAGTTCGGTCAGGACCGGTACGAACACCGGGGAGCTGTTTTTT. Together with reference TRBV19 and TRBJ2-2, the CDR3 gives the full variable domain: DGGITQSPKYLFRKEGQNVTLSCEQNLNHDAMYWYRQDPGQGLRLIYYSQIVNDFQKGDIAEGYSVSREKKESFPLTVTSAQKNPTAFYLCASSVRTGTNTGELFFGEGSRLTVL.

Turning to this clone: The junction differs from germline at one of its ends, possibly a read error. J is TRBJ2-1 and V is TRBV12-5; D remains ambiguous. Germline V gene lookup returns CDR1 LGHNT and CDR2 FRNRAP. The CDR3 sequence is 12 residues long. CDR3 in DNA: TGTGCTAGTGGTTTGGTATTAGCCGAGCTGTTCTTC. Residues: CASGLVLAELFF.

The CDR3 reads CASSLVLPRNTYNEQFF. DNA of the CDR3: TGCGCCAGCAGCTTGGTTCTCCCGCGGAACACATACAATGAGCAGTTCTTC. V is TRBV5-1 and J is TRBJ2-1; D is unclear. V lost 0 bases, J lost 4 bases, and 17 bases lay in between. This CDR3 has 17 residues. The V gene's germline CDR1 is SGHRS and CDR2 YFSETQ.

This clone was counted only a few times. The gene calls are TRBV15 and TRBJ1-2, with D hard to call. Germline-derived CDR1 and CDR2 are LNHNV and YYDKDF (reference sequence). This CDR3 region has 15 residues. Trimming pared 1 base from V and 5 bases from J, leaving 14 bases between. This CDR3 is CATSRGEIDPYGYTF. The CDR3 bases are TGTGCCACCAGCAGAGGAGAGATAGATCCGTATGGCTACACCTTC.

The chain employs TRBV5-1 and TRBJ2-3; perhaps TRBD2 as D (6 bases). The CDR3 spans 21 residues. V shed 3 bases and J shed 0 bases, with 29 bases lying between them. Germline CDR1 reads SGHRS; CDR2 reads YFSETQ. CDR3 region: CASSWSGVSGGKFRSTDTQYF. CDR3 sequence (DNA): TGCGCCAGCAGCTGGTCTGGGGTTAGCGGAGGCAAATTTCGTAGCACAGATACGCAGTATTTT. Filled out from reference TRBV5-1 and TRBJ2-3, the complete variable domain reads KAGVTQTPRYLIKTRGQQVTLSCSPISGHRSVSWYQQTPGQGLQFLFEYFSETQRNKGNFPGRFSGRQFSNSRSEMNVSTLELGDSALYLCASSWSGVSGGKFRSTDTQYFGPGTRLTVL.

The chain uses TRBV7-2 and TRBJ2-1, with 7 bases lining up with TRBD2. The CDR3 length is 13 residues. V shed 11 bases, J shed 8 bases, and the junction held 12 bases outside the gene matches. Germline V CDR1 and CDR2: SGHTA, FQGNSA. This CDR3 is CASSGPSSDEQFF. The CDR3 DNA reads as TGTGCCTCTAGCGGTCCCTCGAGCGATGAGCAGTTCTTC.

The chain is built from TRBV7-8 and TRBJ2-1, with TRBD2 identical over 14 bases. The J segment lost 3 bases and the V segment lost 5 bases, leaving 12 bases of the junction unmatched. The CDR3 is made up of 19 amino acids. Germline-derived CDR1 and CDR2 are SGHVS and FQNEAQ. This CDR3 reads CASSPTSGRAFHVYNEQFF. CDR3 in DNA: TGTGCCAGCAGCCCGACTAGCGGGAGGGCCTTTCATGTCTACAATGAGCAGTTCTTC. Drawing the rest from reference TRBV7-8 and TRBJ2-1, the complete variable domain is GAGVSQSPRYKVAKRGQDVALRCDPISGHVSLFWYQQALGQGPEFLTYFQNEAQLDKSGLPSDRFFAERPEGSVSTLKIQRTQQEDSAVYLCASSPTSGRAFHVYNEQFFGPGTRLTVL.

In this sample, this clone turned up a few times. This chain links TRBV29-1 with TRBJ2-5; 12 bases fit TRBD2. CDR3 length equals 15 residues. The V and J ends lost 4 bases and 4 bases, in that order; junction bases with no gene match: 7. CDR1 is SQVTM, CDR2 ANQGSEA, per germline. CDR3 coding DNA: TGCAGCGTTGCAACGGGACTAGCGGGTGGAGAGACCCAGTACTTC. The encoded protein is CSVATGLAGGETQYF. Looking up the rest from reference TRBV29-1 and TRBJ2-5 gives the full variable domain: SAVISQKPSRDICQRGTSLTIQCQVDSQVTMMFWYRQQPGQSLTLIATANQGSEATYESGFVIDKFPISRPNLTFSTLTVSNMSPEDSSIYLCSVATGLAGGETQYFGPGTRLLVL.

Here the CDR3 reads CSAEGVVGNTGELFF. The CDR3 DNA is TGCAGCGCCGAGGGGGTGGTGGGGAACACCGGGGAGCTGTTTTTT. The rearrangement links TRBV29-1 to TRBJ2-2, with D maybe TRBD1 (6 bases). Trimming pared 7 bases from V and 1 base from J, leaving 16 bases between. The germline gives CDR1 SQVTM, CDR2 ANQGSEA. The CDR3 is 15 residues long.

The chain is built from TRBV7-2 and TRBJ2-7; TRBD2 agrees at 7 bases. CDR1 is SGHTA, CDR2 FQGNSA, per germline. Trimming took 2 bases from V and 3 from J; bases not matched to a gene: 7. The CDR3 length is 15 residues. Here the CDR3 reads CASSLQEGGLYEQYF. The CDR3 coding sequence is TGTGCCAGCAGCTTACAGGAGGGAGGGCTCTACGAGCAGTACTTC. Full variable domain (missing parts from reference TRBV7-2 and TRBJ2-7): GAGVSQSPSNKVTEKGKDVELRCDPISGHTALYWYRQSLGQGLEFLIYFQGNSAPDKSGLPSDRFSAERTGGSVSTLTIQRTQQEDSAVYLCASSLQEGGLYEQYFGPGTRLTVT.

The chain joins TRBV29-1 to TRBJ2-3, with 8 nucleotides matching TRBD2. The V gene end was trimmed by 5 bases and the J gene end by 1 base; junction bases not matched to a gene: 8. CDR1 is SQVTM, CDR2 ANQGSEA, per germline. The CDR3 contains 15 residues. CDR3 loop: CSVSPGGTRTDTQYF. The CDR3 DNA sequence: TGCAGCGTTTCCCCGGGAGGGACACGCACAGATACGCAGTATTTT.

This chain links TRBV30 with TRBJ2-1; tentatively, D is TRBD2 (5 bases). The CDR3 has 12 residues. V lost 2 bases and J 7 bases, leaving 9 bases between the germline ends. Germline V lookup: CDR1 GTSNPN, CDR2 SVGIG (reference sequence). The DNA of the CDR3 is TGTGCCTGGAGTCCCGGGGAAAATGAGCAGTTCTTC. It yields the protein CAWSPGENEQFF.

This clone has a single count. The chain has TRBV5-1 and TRBJ2-5; maybe TRBD2 (5 bases). Germline lookup yields CDR1 SGHRS and CDR2 YFSETQ. Trimming took 3 bases from V and 1 from J, leaving 7 bases between them. The CDR3 runs 13 residues. The CDR3 DNA follows: TGCGCCAGCAGCTCGGACTTCCAAGAGACCCAGTACTTC. It translates to CASSSDFQETQYF.

This clone was found a few times. The chain recombines TRBV27 with TRBJ2-7; 9 bases line up with TRBD1. Germline V CDR1 and CDR2: MNHEY, SMNVEV (reference sequence). There are 15 residues in the CDR3. V lost 6 bases and J lost 3; bases outside the gene matches: 9. CDR3 DNA: TGTGCCAGCAGGTCACAGGGGGCAAACAGCTACGAGCAGTACTTC. It translates to CASRSQGANSYEQYF.

This sequence joins TRBV6-1 and TRBJ2-3, with 7 positions matching TRBD2. CDR1 is MNHNS, CDR2 SASEGT, per germline. The J segment lost 1 base and the V segment lost 6 bases, leaving 4 bases of the junction unmatched. CDR3 size: 14 residues. The CDR3, as DNA: TGTGCCAGCAGCACGGGAGGACGCACAGATACGCAGTATTTT. Translated: CASSTGGRTDTQYF.

This sequence joins TRBV29-1 and TRBJ2-7, with 11 bases matching TRBD2. The CDR3 covers 13 residues. V shed 6 bases, J shed 7 bases, and the junction held 8 bases outside the gene matches. The germline V gene encodes CDR1 SQVTM and CDR2 ANQGSEA. The CDR3 bases are TGCAGCGTCAGTGGGCTAGCGGGAGGTGAGCAGTACTTC. Translating gives CSVSGLAGGEQYF.

This chain connects TRBV15 to TRBJ1-1, with D hard to call. The CDR3 totals 12 residues. The germline V and J ends were trimmed by 5 bases and 4 bases, with 8 bases remaining between them. CDR1 is LNHNV and CDR2 is YYDKDF in the germline V gene (reference sequence). The chain's CDR3 is CATSEGFTEAFF. For the CDR3, the DNA is TGTGCCACCAGCGAGGGATTCACTGAAGCTTTCTTT.

The rearrangement joins TRBV18 to TRBJ2-2; no firm D call. Germline assignment: CDR1 KGHSH and CDR2 LQKENI. There are 13 residues in the CDR3. Trimming took off 2 bases at V and 7 bases at J, with 8 bases between the two ends. CDR3 DNA sequence: TGTGCCAGCTCACCAGAGTCCTACGGGGAGCTGTTTTTT. This codes for CASSPESYGELFF.

This rearrangement joins TRBV4-1 to TRBJ1-4; tentatively, D is TRBD1 (6 bases). Trimming took off 5 bases at V and 0 bases at J, with 13 bases between the two ends. CDR1 MGHRA and CDR2 YSYEKL come from the germline V gene. The CDR3 is made up of 16 amino acids. CDR3 sequence: CASSGARQATNEKLFF. CDR3 DNA: TGCGCCAGCAGCGGGGCTCGACAGGCAACTAATGAAAAACTGTTTTTT.

V usage is TRBV7-9 and J usage is TRBJ2-6, with 8 positions matching TRBD1. The CDR3 is 19 residues long. Looked up from germline, CDR1 is SEHNR and CDR2 is FQNEAQ (reference sequence). With V trimmed by 4 bases and J by 2 bases, 13 bases remained unmatched. CDR3 nucleotide sequence: TGTGCCAGCAGCTCTCTCCGGACAGGGTTTGTAACTGGGGCCAACGTCCTGACTTTC. Amino acid sequence: CASSSLRTGFVTGANVLTF.

The genes are TRBV15 and TRBJ2-1; 7 bases line up with TRBD1. Germline values: CDR1 LNHNV, CDR2 YYDKDF (reference sequence). Trimming at V came to 2 bases and at J to 7 bases, leaving 14 bases not matched to a gene. There are 17 residues in the CDR3. The CDR3 protein is CATSRKPYRGVSNEQFF. The CDR3 bases are TGTGCCACCAGCAGAAAGCCCTACAGGGGCGTCTCGAATGAGCAGTTCTTC.

V and J are TRBV27 and TRBJ2-1; a possible D gene is TRBD1 (5 bases). Germline-derived CDR1 and CDR2 are MNHEY and SMNVEV (reference sequence). The V gene lost 7 bases and the J gene lost 6 bases, with 13 bases spanning the gap. There are 13 residues in the CDR3. Written as DNA, the CDR3 is TGTGCCAGCAACCCCAGAAGGGGCAATGAGCAGTTCTTC. It codes for CASNPRRGNEQFF.

In DNA, the CDR3 is TGTGCCAGCAGCTTATGGACAGGGAAAGGCTACACCTTC. This translates into CASSLWTGKGYTF. The chain uses TRBV5-4 and TRBJ1-2; 8 positions agree with TRBD1. Germline assignment: CDR1 SGHNT and CDR2 YYREEE (reference sequence). This CDR3 region has 13 residues. Trimming cost V 2 bases and J 8 bases; bases outside gene matches: 5.

V gene TRBV9 combines with J gene TRBJ2-3, with D unresolved. The V end lost 0 bases, the J end lost 2 bases, and 7 bases lay between the germline ends. Germline V gene lookup returns CDR1 SGDLS and CDR2 YYNGEE. The length of the CDR3 is 14 residues. This chain's CDR3 is CASSVGPLTDTQYF. CDR3 sequence (DNA): TGTGCCAGCAGCGTAGGACCTCTCACAGATACGCAGTATTTT.

This clone has a handful of counts. The chain employs TRBV19 and TRBJ1-2, with D possibly matching TRBD1 (6 bases). The CDR3 is 15 amino acids. V was pared by 4 bases and J by 0 bases, with 12 bases between. Germline V CDR1 and CDR2: LNHDA, SQIVND (reference sequence). In DNA, the CDR3 is TGTGCCAGTAGTACACACAGGGAGTCTAACTATGGCTACACCTTC. This gives the protein CASSTHRESNYGYTF.

The genes are TRBV5-4 and TRBJ2-7; D possibly corresponds to TRBD2 (6 bases). V was pared by 3 bases and J by 6 bases, with 16 bases between. Germline V gives CDR1 SGHNT, CDR2 YYREEE (reference sequence). This CDR3 contains 14 residues. In DNA form, the CDR3 reads TGTGCCAGCAGCTCGCCGGGACTCCTTCTCGAGCAGTACTTC. This codes for CASSSPGLLLEQYF.

This clone was seen a few times. In nucleotides, the CDR3 is TGCGCCAGCAGCTTGGCAAGGGACGAGCAGTACTTC. Amino acid sequence: CASSLARDEQYF. The rearrangement links TRBV5-1 to TRBJ2-7; D gene unclear. The germline CDR1 and CDR2 sequences are SGHRS and YFSETQ. The CDR3 totals 12 residues. The V end lost 0 bases, the J end lost 5 bases, and 6 bases lay between the germline ends. Full variable domain (missing parts from reference TRBV5-1 and TRBJ2-7): KAGVTQTPRYLIKTRGQQVTLSCSPISGHRSVSWYQQTPGQGLQFLFEYFSETQRNKGNFPGRFSGRQFSNSRSEMNVSTLELGDSALYLCASSLARDEQYFGPGTRLTVT.

The gene calls are TRBV30 and TRBJ2-1; a weak D match, TRBD2 (5 bases). CDR1 GTSNPN and CDR2 SVGIG come from the germline V gene (reference sequence). The CDR3 is 11 amino acids. Trimming shortened V by 8 bases and J by 4 bases, and 9 bases separated the two germline ends. The CDR3, as DNA: TGTGCCAGTAGCGATTACAATGAGCAGTTCTTC. Translation: CASSDYNEQFF.

V and J are TRBV27 and TRBJ1-2, with 7 bases identical to TRBD1. With 6 bases clipped from V and 3 bases from J, the junction kept 16 bases outside the gene matches. CDR1 is MNHEY, CDR2 SMNVEV, per germline (reference sequence). The CDR3 length is 17 residues. The CDR3 DNA is TGTGCCAGCAGCCCCCTTCTGGGGACAGCGCAATACTATGGCTACACCTTC. This codes for CASSPLLGTAQYYGYTF.

The CDR3 nucleotides read TGCAGCGTTGGGGGGGGACAGACTTACAATGAGCAGTTCTTC. It is translated as CSVGGGQTYNEQFF. The rearrangement links TRBV29-1 to TRBJ2-1; D could derive from TRBD1 or TRBD2 (7 bases each). The CDR3 has 14 amino acids. The germline V and J ends were trimmed by 4 bases and 4 bases, with 14 bases remaining between them. Germline CDR1 is SQVTM and CDR2 is ANQGSEA.